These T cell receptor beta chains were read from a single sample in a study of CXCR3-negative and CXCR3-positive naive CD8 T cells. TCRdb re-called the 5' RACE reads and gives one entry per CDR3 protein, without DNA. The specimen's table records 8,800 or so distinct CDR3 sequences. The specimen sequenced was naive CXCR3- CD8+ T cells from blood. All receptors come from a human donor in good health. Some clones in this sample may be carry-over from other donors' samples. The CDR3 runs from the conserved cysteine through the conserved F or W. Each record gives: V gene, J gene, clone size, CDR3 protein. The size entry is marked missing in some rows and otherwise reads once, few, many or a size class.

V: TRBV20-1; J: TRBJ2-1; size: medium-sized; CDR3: CSARVGTYNEQFF
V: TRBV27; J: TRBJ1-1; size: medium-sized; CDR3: CASSLTGGNTEAFF
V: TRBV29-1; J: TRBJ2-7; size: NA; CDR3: CSVEMRPSSYEQYF
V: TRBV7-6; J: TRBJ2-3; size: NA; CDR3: CASSLAFTRSDTQYF
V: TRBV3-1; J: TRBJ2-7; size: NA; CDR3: CASSQDFTYERYEQYF
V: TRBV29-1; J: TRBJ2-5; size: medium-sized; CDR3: CSVEFRLQETQYF
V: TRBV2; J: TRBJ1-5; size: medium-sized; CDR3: CASRDKTGGVDQPQHF
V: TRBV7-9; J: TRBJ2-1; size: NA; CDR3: CASSLVWDTDNQQFF
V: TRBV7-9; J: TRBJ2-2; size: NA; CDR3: CASSFEVGTGELFF
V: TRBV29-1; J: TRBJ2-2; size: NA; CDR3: CSVPRLANTGELFF